This T cell receptor (beta chain) was identified during a study of T-cell memory formation after mild COVID-19 (dated by TCRdb to the early 2020s). Concerning the study at large: TCR sequence clusters from the two donors were found to be largely donor specific. T-cell clones expanding and contracting after mild COVID-19 in a couple of donors were tracked by longitudinal TCRalpha and TCRbeta repertoire sequencing. Two young, previously healthy adult volunteers, one female and one male, were included in the cohort. Findings and caveats that apply to the study as a whole: Some responding clones were detected in pre-infection memory, which suggested that pre-existing cross-reactive memory T cells had joined the SARS-CoV-2 response. SARS-CoV-2 specificity was not confirmed for the second-wave clones peaking on day 37. Contracting CD4+ clones turned up mainly in the CM and EM memory subsets, whereas EMRA was where CD8+ clones were enriched. Only a couple of mild cases were covered in the study, and larger cohorts including severe cases with pre-infection samples were considered necessary. Clones contracting from day 15 to 85 had balanced CD4/CD8 phenotypes, while a second wave expanding from day 15 to 37 was biased towards CD4+.

The data were produced on an Illumina NovaSeq 6000. cDNA libraries for TCRalpha and TCRbeta were prepared by 5'RACE using constant-segment primers, with sample barcodes and unique molecular identifiers added. Trizol reagent was used to extract RNA from every sample. Library amplification was performed in two PCR steps, and a second sample barcode and Illumina TruSeq adapters were introduced in the second step. Sequencing of the libraries was done on an Illumina NovaSeq, producing 2 x 150 bp paired-end reads. Regarding the original processing steps: The reads were demultiplexed and collapsed into UMI-guided consensus sequences using migec v1.2.7. Using mixcr v2.1.11, UMI consensuses were aligned to TRA and TRB V and J templates and then assembled into clonotypes. A clonotype was counted as expanded or contracted only if both edgeR and NoisET called the change significant, with noise models trained on biological replicates. For edgeR calls, the thresholds were a false discovery rate-adjusted p below 0.01 and a log2 fold-change of 1. As an exploratory analysis of dynamics, PCA with hierarchical clustering was applied to max-normalized trajectories of the 1000 most abundant clonotypes. Separately sequenced CD4+ and CD8+ repertoires were used to assign the CD4 or CD8 phenotype of responding clones. The raw public reads went through TCRdb reprocessing: fastp at Q25, MiXCR clone calling, in-frame beta chains kept. Duplicate CDR3 protein sequences are folded into a single record with the most common DNA and genes. Here the V and J calls rest on TCRdb's processing, not on the authors' analysis. Across this sample there are fewer than 550,000 distinct CDR3 sequences, with 20% seen only once. 7.5% to 10% of the sample lies in the top ten.

Ficoll-Paque density gradient centrifugation was used to isolate PBMCs. Based on the germline V gene (reference sequence), the CDR1 and CDR2 sequences are DFQATT and SNEGSKA. Taken from cysteine to phenylalanine, the CDR3 has 16 residues. Only the CDR3 portion is preserved as DNA: 48 bases, with reading frame beginning at the first base. V was cut back by 5 bases and J by 4 bases, leaving a gap of 24 bases between them. This clonotype showed up just a few times. This clone's antigen is unknown. No per-base quality is available; no much larger clone lies one base away. The sequence derives from an adult woman who had mild COVID-19 (a few samples of this study predate the infection). The sample titles of this study are shuffled in the database, so cell type and time point are left out; the donor was told from shared clones. The sequencing input was PBMCs or a T cell subset sorted from them (not recorded which). The chain uses TRBV20-1 and TRBJ2-7, and perhaps TRBD1 as D gene, on 8 matching bases. The base sequence is TGCAGTGCTCCCAGGGGGCCGAGGCAGGGAGGGTACGAGCAGTACTTC. Its coded protein is CSAPRGPRQGGYEQYF.